This T cell receptor beta chain was captured in a study of naive and memory T cell subsets. The CDR3 covers 13 residues. The V gene lost 4 bases and the J gene lost 4 bases, with 11 bases spanning the gap. Germline V lookup: CDR1 SGHKS, CDR2 YYEKEE (reference sequence). Alpha and beta constant region primers primed reverse transcription for blood and skin samples. MiXCR was run by TCRdb on the 5' RACE reads, yielding one entry per CDR3 protein. Found here are 25,000 to 30,000 distinct CDR3 sequences, roughly 23% of them singletons; the top ten hold roughly 1.9%. Judged by abundance, this clonotype is medium-sized. Whole-blood samples were roughly 2.3 ml of peripheral blood from healthy adult volunteers.

The V call is TRBV5-5, the J call TRBJ2-5; tentatively, D is TRBD2 (5 bases). This clonotype was sampled from a female donor in good health. DNA for the CDR3: TGTGCCAGCAGCCCAATAGGAGGAGAGACCCAGTACTTC. Protein sequence: CASSPIGGETQYF.